This is a list of T cell receptor beta chains from one sample in a study of blood T cell repertoires in COVID-19. Sequencing used immunoSEQ multiplex PCR; TCRdb keeps in-frame clones, though not all of them. The sample carries about 100,000 clones, 88% recorded once. Source material: peripheral blood. These receptors were obtained from a human donor in a cohort sampled during active COVID-19. CDR3s include the opening cysteine and the closing phenylalanine or tryptophan. A D gene is named only where the DNA matches it firmly. The size field is filled for only some rows; it gives once, few, many or a size class.

d_call j_call clone_size v_call cdr3_aa cdr3_nt
NA TRBJ1-5 NA TRBV7-8 CASSLARISSNQPQHF TGTGCCAGCAGCTTAGCGCGGATTTCCAGCAATCAGCCCCAGCATTTT
NA TRBJ2-6 NA TRBV27 CASSLGGPNSGANVLTF TGTGCCAGCAGTTTAGGGGGCCCGAACTCTGGGGCCAACGTCCTGACTTTC
NA TRBJ1-2 NA TRBV20-1 CSARYGYGYTF TGCAGTGCTAGGTACGGTTATGGCTACACCTTC
NA TRBJ1-2 NA TRBV27 CASRDSNYGYTF TGTGCCAGCAGAGACAGTAACTATGGCTACACCTTC
TRBD2 TRBJ2-5 NA TRBV5-1 CASSLGGSGKETQYF TGCGCCAGCAGCTTGGGGGGTAGCGGGAAAGAGACCCAGTACTTC
TRBD2 TRBJ2-2 NA TRBV5-4 CASSSGLAGGHGELFF TGTGCCAGCAGCAGTGGACTAGCGGGAGGGCATGGGGAGCTGTTTTTT
TRBD2 TRBJ2-7 NA TRBV7-9 CASSHRDYLRQQYF TGTGCCAGCAGCCACCGGGACTACCTCCGGCAGCAGTACTTC
NA TRBJ2-2 NA TRBV6-4 CASSDVGGQTGELFF TGTGCCAGCAGTGACGTAGGCGGGCAGACCGGGGAGCTGTTTTTT
NA TRBJ1-2 NA TRBV28 CASSLGQNYGYTF TGTGCCAGCAGTTTAGGACAGAACTATGGCTACACCTTC
NA TRBJ2-2 NA TRBV7-2 CASSLGGTGVANTGELFF TGTGCCAGCAGCTTAGGCGGCACAGGAGTCGCGAACACCGGGGAGCTGTTTTTT
NA TRBJ2-7 NA TRBV14 CASSQVGRGRISYEQYF TGTGCCAGCAGCCAAGTCGGACGGGGGAGGATCTCCTACGAGCAGTACTTC
NA TRBJ1-5 NA TRBV28 CASRAIQGPVPQHF TGTGCCAGCCGCGCTATTCAGGGGCCCGTCCCCCAGCATTTT
TRBD1 TRBJ1-2 NA TRBV18 CASSPGQGPANYGYTF TGTGCCAGCTCACCCGGACAGGGCCCCGCTAACTATGGCTACACCTTC
NA TRBJ2-3 NA TRBV28 CASSLRQSGTDTQYF TGTGCCAGCAGTTTAAGACAGTCCGGCACAGATACGCAGTATTTT
TRBD2 TRBJ2-3 NA TRBV25-1 CASSDERELSTDTQYF TGTGCCAGCAGTGACGAGCGGGAGCTGAGCACAGATACGCAGTATTTT
NA TRBJ2-5 NA TRBV10-2 CASSETGSNQYF TGCGCCAGCAGTGAGACAGGTTCGAACCAGTACTTC
NA TRBJ1-3 NA TRBV5-5 CASSIRASSGNTIYF TGTGCCAGCAGCATCAGGGCGTCCTCTGGAAACACCATATATTTT
TRBD1 TRBJ2-7 NA TRBV18 CASSPGQGPTYEQYF TGTGCCAGCTCACCCGGACAGGGGCCTACCTACGAGCAGTACTTC
TRBD2 TRBJ2-2 NA TRBV18 CASSPAGLGTTGELFF TGTGCCAGCTCACCAGCGGGACTAGGGACCACCGGGGAGCTGTTTTTT
NA TRBJ1-1 NA TRBV5-1 CASSFRRGGSNTEAFF TGCGCCAGCAGCTTTCGAAGGGGTGGATCAAACACTGAAGCTTTCTTT
TRBD1 TRBJ1-1 NA TRBV28 CASTPEVDRARDTEAFF TGTGCCAGCACTCCAGAAGTTGACAGGGCGAGGGACACTGAAGCTTTCTTT
NA TRBJ2-3 NA TRBV11-3 CASSSWKGASTDTQYF TGTGCCAGCAGCTCTTGGAAAGGGGCTAGCACAGATACGCAGTATTTT
NA TRBJ2-2 NA TRBV27 CASSWQTNTGELFF TGTGCCAGCAGTTGGCAGACGAACACCGGGGAGCTGTTTTTT
NA TRBJ1-4 NA TRBV7-2 CASSLESQGGEKLFF TGTGCCAGCAGCTTAGAATCACAGGGTGGTGAAAAACTGTTTTTT
TRBD1 TRBJ2-5 NA TRBV18 CASSPPTGQETQYF TGTGCCAGCTCACCGCCGACAGGGCAAGAGACCCAGTACTTC
TRBD2 TRBJ2-1 NA TRBV7-2 CASSLSGRANEQFF TGTGCCAGCAGCTTGAGCGGGAGGGCCAATGAGCAGTTCTTC
TRBD2 TRBJ2-1 NA TRBV27 CASSRLAGDNEQFF TGTGCCAGCAGCCGACTAGCGGGAGATAATGAGCAGTTCTTC
NA TRBJ2-3 NA TRBV10-3 CATSTSPTDTQYF TGTGCCACTTCAACTAGTCCCACAGATACGCAGTATTTT
TRBD2 TRBJ2-7 NA TRBV12-3/TRBV12-4 CASSPGTKYEQYF TGTGCCAGCAGTCCGGGGACTAAATACGAGCAGTACTTC
TRBD2 TRBJ2-3 NA TRBV5-5 CASSLIGLAGVSDTQYF TGTGCCAGCAGCTTGATCGGACTAGCGGGAGTGTCAGATACGCAGTATTTT
NA TRBJ1-1 NA TRBV4-2 CASSQVQANTEAFF TGTGCCAGCAGCCAAGTACAGGCGAACACTGAAGCTTTCTTT
NA TRBJ1-5 NA TRBV12-3/TRBV12-4 CASSLIGHQPQHF TGTGCCAGCAGTTTGATTGGGCATCAGCCCCAGCATTTT
NA TRBJ2-3 NA TRBV11-3 CASSSGVFGGTDTQYF TGTGCCAGCAGCTCGGGTGTTTTTGGCGGCACAGATACGCAGTATTTT
NA TRBJ2-6 once TRBV30 CAWRSLSGANVLTF TGTGCCTGGAGGTCCCTCTCTGGGGCCAACGTCCTGACTTTC
TRBD1 TRBJ2-3 NA TRBV9 CASSVLGQGKSTDTQYF TGTGCCAGCAGCGTTCTGGGACAGGGGAAGAGCACAGATACGCAGTATTTT
NA TRBJ1-5 many TRBV19 CASNDMVGGRVRQPQHF TGTGCCAGTAACGACATGGTGGGAGGGCGTGTTCGTCAGCCCCAGCATTTT
NA TRBJ1-5 few TRBV19 CATSLGAPQPQHF TGTGCCACGAGCTTAGGGGCCCCTCAGCCCCAGCATTTT
NA TRBJ2-1 once TRBV24-1 CATSDPSEDRNYNEQFF TGTGCCACCAGTGACCCTTCTGAGGACAGAAACTACAATGAGCAGTTCTTC
NA TRBJ2-7 few TRBV7-2 CASRSLVSDVGGYEQYF TGTGCCAGCAGATCATTAGTCTCGGATGTTGGCGGCTACGAGCAGTACTTC
NA TRBJ1-6 NA TRBV12-3/TRBV12-4 CASSFEKNSPLHF TGTGCCAGCAGTTTTGAGAAAAATTCACCCCTCCACTTT
TRBD2 TRBJ2-7 NA TRBV5-4 CASSWVTSGSFSYEQYF TGTGCCAGCAGCTGGGTGACTAGCGGGAGTTTTTCCTACGAGCAGTACTTC
NA TRBJ2-7 NA TRBV5-6 CASSSTGTNYEQYF TGTGCCAGCAGTTCGACCGGGACAAACTACGAGCAGTACTTC
TRBD1 TRBJ1-3 NA TRBV6-5 CASRTGLLSGNTIYF TGTGCCAGCAGGACAGGGCTTCTCTCGGGAAACACCATATATTTT
NA TRBJ1-2 NA TRBV5-4 CASSPGYYGYTF TGTGCCAGCAGCCCGGGATACTATGGCTACACCTTC
TRBD1 TRBJ2-5 few TRBV7-9 CASIKSPLPPGTGGRFETQYF TGTGCCAGCATCAAGAGCCCCCTACCCCCTGGGACAGGGGGTCGGTTTGAGACCCAGTACTTC